The sequence of this T cell receptor (beta chain) was determined in a study of beta chain features in type 1 diabetes. Points from the study as a whole: In type 1 diabetes patients, VDJ junctions had fewer insertions; deletions at these junctions were more frequent.

The authors reverse transcribed all of the isolated RNA, so sequencing captured expressed TCRB transcripts. The study sequenced naive, central memory and regulatory T cell samples to an average of about 3.9 million reads. Using immunoSEQ multiplex PCR, the repertoire was profiled, and TCRdb retains in-frame clones only, with some absent. The table records 900,000 or so clones, roughly a sixth of them present only once. Cells sorted by CD45RO/CCR7/CD25/CD127/CD95/CD27 comprised CD4+ naive, central memory, regulatory and stem cell-like memory cells. Every sorted population was more than 95% pure. Concerning this clone itself: No antigen is known for it.

This sequence was found in a young woman in good health. The source material was naive CD4+ T cells from blood.

CDR3 in DNA: TGTGCCAGCAGCGAGTGGGCAGATACGCAGTATTTT. Translating it yields CASSEWADTQYF. The genes are TRBV7-2 and TRBJ2-3; D is undetermined. The V end lost 5 bases, the J end lost 4 bases, and 7 bases lay between the germline ends. The CDR3 runs to 12 residues. Per the germline V gene, CDR1 is SGHTA and CDR2 is FQGNSA.